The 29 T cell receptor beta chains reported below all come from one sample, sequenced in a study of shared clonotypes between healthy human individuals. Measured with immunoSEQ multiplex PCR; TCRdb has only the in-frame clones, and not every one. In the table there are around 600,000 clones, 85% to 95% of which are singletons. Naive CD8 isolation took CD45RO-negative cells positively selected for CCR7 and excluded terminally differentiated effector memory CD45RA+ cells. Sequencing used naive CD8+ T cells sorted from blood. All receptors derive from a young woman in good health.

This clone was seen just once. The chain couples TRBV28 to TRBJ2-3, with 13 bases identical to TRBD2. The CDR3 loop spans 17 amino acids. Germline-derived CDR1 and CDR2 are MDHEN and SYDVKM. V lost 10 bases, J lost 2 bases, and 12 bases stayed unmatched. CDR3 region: CATNLGTSGILTDTQYF. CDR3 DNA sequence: TGTGCCACCAACCTAGGGACTAGCGGGATACTCACAGATACGCAGTATTTT.

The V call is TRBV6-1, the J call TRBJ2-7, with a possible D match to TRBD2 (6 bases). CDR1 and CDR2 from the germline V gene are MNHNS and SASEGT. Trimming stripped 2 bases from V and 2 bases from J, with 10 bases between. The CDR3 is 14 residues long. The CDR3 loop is CASSESGGTYEQYF. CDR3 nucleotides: TGTGCCAGCAGTGAATCCGGGGGAACCTACGAGCAGTACTTC.

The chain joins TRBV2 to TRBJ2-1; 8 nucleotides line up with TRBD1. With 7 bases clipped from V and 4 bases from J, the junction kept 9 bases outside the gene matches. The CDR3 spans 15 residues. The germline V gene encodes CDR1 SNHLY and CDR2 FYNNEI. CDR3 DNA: TGTGCCAGCATTCCCGCGGACAGGGCGTACAATGAGCAGTTCTTC. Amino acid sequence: CASIPADRAYNEQFF.

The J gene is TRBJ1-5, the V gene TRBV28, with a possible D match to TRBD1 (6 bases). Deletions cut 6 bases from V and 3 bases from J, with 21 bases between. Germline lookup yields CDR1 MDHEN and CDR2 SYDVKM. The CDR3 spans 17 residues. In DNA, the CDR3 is TGTGCCAGCAGCGATGGGGGGCGGGGGGCCCACAATCAGCCCCAGCATTTT. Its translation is CASSDGGRGAHNQPQHF. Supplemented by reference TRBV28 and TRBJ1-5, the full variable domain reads DVKVTQSSRYLVKRTGEKVFLECVQDMDHENMFWYRQDPGLGLRLIYFSYDVKMKEKGDIPEGYSVSREKKERFSLILESASTNQTSMYLCASSDGGRGAHNQPQHFGDGTRLSIL.

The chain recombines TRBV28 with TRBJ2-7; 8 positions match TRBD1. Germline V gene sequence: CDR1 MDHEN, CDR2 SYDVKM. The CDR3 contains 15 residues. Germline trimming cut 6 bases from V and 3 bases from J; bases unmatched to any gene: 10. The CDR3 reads CASRETGGPFYEQYF. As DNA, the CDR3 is TGTGCCAGCAGAGAAACAGGGGGTCCGTTCTACGAGCAGTACTTC. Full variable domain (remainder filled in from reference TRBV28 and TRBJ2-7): DVKVTQSSRYLVKRTGEKVFLECVQDMDHENMFWYRQDPGLGLRLIYFSYDVKMKEKGDIPEGYSVSREKKERFSLILESASTNQTSMYLCASRETGGPFYEQYFGPGTRLTVT.

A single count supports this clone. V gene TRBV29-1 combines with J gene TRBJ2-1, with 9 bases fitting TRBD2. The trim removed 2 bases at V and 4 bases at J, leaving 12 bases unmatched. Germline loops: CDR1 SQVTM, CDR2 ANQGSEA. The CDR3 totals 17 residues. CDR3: CSVELIWREGEYNEQFF. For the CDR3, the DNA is TGCAGCGTTGAACTTATTTGGCGGGAGGGAGAATACAATGAGCAGTTCTTC.

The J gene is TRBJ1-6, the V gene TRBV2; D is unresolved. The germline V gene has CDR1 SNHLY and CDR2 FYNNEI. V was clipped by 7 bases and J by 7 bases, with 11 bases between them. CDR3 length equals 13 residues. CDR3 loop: CASTMQLNSPLHF. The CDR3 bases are TGTGCCAGCACGATGCAGTTGAATTCACCCCTCCACTTT.

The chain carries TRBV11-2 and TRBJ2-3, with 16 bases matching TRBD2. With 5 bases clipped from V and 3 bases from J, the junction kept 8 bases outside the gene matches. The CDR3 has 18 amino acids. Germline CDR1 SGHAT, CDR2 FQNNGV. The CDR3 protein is CASSPGTSGRARTDTQYF. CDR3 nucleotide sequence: TGTGCCAGCAGCCCAGGGACTAGCGGGAGGGCCAGGACAGATACGCAGTATTTT.

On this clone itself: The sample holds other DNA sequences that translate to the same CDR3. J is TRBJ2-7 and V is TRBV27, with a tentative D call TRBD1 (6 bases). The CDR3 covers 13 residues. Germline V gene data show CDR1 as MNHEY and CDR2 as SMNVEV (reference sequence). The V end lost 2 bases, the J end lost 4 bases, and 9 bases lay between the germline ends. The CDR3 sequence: CASSLNRVYEQYF. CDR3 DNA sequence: TGTGCCAGCAGTTTAAACAGGGTTTACGAGCAGTACTTC.

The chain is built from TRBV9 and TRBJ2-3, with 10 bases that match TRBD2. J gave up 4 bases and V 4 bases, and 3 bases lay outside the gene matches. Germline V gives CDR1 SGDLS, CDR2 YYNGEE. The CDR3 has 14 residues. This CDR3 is CASSPTSGADTQYF. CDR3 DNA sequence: TGTGCCAGCAGCCCAACTAGCGGGGCAGATACGCAGTATTTT.

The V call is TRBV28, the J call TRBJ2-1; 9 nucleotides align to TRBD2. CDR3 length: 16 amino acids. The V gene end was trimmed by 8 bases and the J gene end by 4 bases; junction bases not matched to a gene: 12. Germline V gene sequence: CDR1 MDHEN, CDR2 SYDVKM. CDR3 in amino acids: CASLILLAGRYNEQFF. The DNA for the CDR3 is TGTGCCAGCCTGATCCTTCTAGCGGGAAGGTACAATGAGCAGTTCTTC.

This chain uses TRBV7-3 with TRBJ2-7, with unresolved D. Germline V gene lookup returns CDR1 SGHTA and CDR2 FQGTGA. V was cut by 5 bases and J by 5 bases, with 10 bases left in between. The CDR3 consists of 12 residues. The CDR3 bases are TGTGCCAGCAGCCATGGGTTGGACGAGCAGTACTTC. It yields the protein CASSHGLDEQYF.

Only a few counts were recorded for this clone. The CDR3 reads CASLPWEGADQPQHF. The DNA of the CDR3 is TGTGCCAGCCTACCTTGGGAGGGGGCTGATCAGCCCCAGCATTTT. The V call is TRBV6-5, the J call TRBJ1-5, with 7 nucleotides matching TRBD1. The germline CDR1 and CDR2 sequences are MNHEY and SVGAGI. J lost 5 bases, V lost 8 bases, and 12 bases had no gene match. The CDR3 runs to 15 residues.

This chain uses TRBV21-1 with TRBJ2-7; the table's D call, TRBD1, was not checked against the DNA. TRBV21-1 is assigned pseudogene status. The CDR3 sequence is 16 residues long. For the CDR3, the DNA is TGTGCCAGCAGCACGCTATCGAGACAGCCGGCCTACGAGCAGTACTTC. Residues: CASSTLSRQPAYEQYF.

The CDR3 sequence is CASSLGLAGAYEQYF. CDR3 in DNA: TGCGCCAGCAGCTTGGGGCTAGCGGGAGCCTACGAGCAGTACTTC. The chain has TRBV5-1 and TRBJ2-5, with 10 bases lining up with TRBD2. The J call may be incorrect, as the DNA end agrees better with TRBJ2-7. This CDR3 has 15 amino acids. Germline CDR1 and CDR2: SGHRS and YFSETQ.

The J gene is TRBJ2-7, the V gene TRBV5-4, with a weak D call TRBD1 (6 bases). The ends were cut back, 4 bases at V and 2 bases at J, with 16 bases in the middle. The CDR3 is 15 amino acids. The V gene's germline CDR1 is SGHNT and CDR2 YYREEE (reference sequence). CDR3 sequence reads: CASSPGTNWAYEQYF. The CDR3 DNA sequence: TGTGCCAGCAGCCCGGGGACAAATTGGGCCTACGAGCAGTACTTC.

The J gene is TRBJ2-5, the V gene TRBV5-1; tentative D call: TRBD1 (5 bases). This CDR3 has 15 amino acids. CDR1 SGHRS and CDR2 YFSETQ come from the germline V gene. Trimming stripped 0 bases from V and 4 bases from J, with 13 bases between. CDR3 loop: CASSLAGQGLETQYF. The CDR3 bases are TGCGCCAGCAGCTTGGCCGGGCAGGGCTTAGAGACCCAGTACTTC.

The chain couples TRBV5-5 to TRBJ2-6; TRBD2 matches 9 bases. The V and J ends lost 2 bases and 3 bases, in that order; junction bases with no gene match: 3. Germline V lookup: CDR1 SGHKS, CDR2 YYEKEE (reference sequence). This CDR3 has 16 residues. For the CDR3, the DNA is TGTGCCAGCAGCTTAGCGGGAGGTATTGGGGCCAACGTCCTGACTTTC. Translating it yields CASSLAGGIGANVLTF.

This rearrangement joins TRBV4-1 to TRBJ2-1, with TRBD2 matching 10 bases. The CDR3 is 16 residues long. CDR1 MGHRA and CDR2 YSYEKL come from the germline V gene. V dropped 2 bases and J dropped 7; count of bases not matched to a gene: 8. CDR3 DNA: TGCGCCAGCAGCCAACTAGCGGGAGAGATCCTGAATGAGCAGTTCTTC. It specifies CASSQLAGEILNEQFF.

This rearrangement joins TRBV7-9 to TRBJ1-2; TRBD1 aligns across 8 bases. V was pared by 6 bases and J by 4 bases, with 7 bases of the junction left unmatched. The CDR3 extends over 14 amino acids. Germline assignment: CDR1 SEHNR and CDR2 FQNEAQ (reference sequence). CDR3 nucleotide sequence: TGTGCCAGCAGTACCTCCGGGACAGGCTATGGCTACACCTTC. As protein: CASSTSGTGYGYTF.

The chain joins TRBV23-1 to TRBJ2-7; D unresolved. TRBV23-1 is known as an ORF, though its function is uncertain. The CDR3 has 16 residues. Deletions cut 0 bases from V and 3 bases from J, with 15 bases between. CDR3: CASSQSESPTHYEQYF. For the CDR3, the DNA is TGCGCCAGCAGTCAATCGGAGTCACCAACACACTACGAGCAGTACTTC.

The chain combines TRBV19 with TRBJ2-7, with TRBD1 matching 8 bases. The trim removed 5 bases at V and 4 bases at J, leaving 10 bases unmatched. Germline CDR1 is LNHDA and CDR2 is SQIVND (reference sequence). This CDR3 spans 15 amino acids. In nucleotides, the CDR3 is TGTGCCAGTAGTGCCTCCCGGGACAGGATTTACGAGCAGTACTTC. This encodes CASSASRDRIYEQYF. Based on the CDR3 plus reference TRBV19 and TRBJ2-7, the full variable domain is DGGITQSPKYLFRKEGQNVTLSCEQNLNHDAMYWYRQDPGQGLRLIYYSQIVNDFQKGDIAEGYSVSREKKESFPLTVTSAQKNPTAFYLCASSASRDRIYEQYFGPGTRLTVT.

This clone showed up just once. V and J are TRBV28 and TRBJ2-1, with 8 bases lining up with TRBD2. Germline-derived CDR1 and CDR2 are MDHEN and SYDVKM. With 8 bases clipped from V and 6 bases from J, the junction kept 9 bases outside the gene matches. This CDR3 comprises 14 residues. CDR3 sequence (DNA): TGTGCCAGCCAGGGGATGGGACTAGGCAATGAGCAGTTCTTC. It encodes CASQGMGLGNEQFF. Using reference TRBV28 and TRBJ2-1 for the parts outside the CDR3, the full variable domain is DVKVTQSSRYLVKRTGEKVFLECVQDMDHENMFWYRQDPGLGLRLIYFSYDVKMKEKGDIPEGYSVSREKKERFSLILESASTNQTSMYLCASQGMGLGNEQFFGPGTRLTVL.

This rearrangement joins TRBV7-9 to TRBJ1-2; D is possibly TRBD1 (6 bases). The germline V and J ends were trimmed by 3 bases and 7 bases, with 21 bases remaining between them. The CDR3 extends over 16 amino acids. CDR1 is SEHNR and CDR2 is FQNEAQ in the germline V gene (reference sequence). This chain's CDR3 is CASSFPVAQGQGGYTF. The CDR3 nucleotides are TGTGCCAGCAGCTTTCCGGTAGCCCAGGGACAAGGTGGCTACACCTTC.

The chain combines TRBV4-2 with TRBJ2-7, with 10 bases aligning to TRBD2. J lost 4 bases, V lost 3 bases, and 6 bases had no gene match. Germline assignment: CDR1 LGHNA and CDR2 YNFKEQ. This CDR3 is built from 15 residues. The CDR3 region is CASSQGTSAQYEQYF. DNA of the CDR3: TGTGCCAGCAGCCAGGGGACTAGCGCACAATACGAGCAGTACTTC.

CDR3 sequence (DNA): TGTGCCAGCAGGGGAACAGGGTGGCAGACTCAGCCCCAGCATTTT. Translated: CASRGTGWQTQPQHF. The gene calls are TRBV28 and TRBJ1-5, with D perhaps TRBD1 (6 bases). V was trimmed by 6 bases and J by 6 bases, leaving 18 bases between them. Germline V CDR1 and CDR2: MDHEN, SYDVKM. CDR3 size: 15 residues.

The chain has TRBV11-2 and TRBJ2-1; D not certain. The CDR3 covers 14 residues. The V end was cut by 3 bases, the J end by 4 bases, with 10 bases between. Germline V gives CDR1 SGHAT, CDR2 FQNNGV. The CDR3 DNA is TGTGCCAGCAGCTTGACGGGTCCATACAATGAGCAGTTCTTC. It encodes CASSLTGPYNEQFF.

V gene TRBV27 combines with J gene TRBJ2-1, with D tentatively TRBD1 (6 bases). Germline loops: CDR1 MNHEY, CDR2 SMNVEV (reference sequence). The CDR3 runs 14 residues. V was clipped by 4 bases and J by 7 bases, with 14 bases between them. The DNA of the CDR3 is TGTGCCAGCAGTTACCGGGACACCCGTAATGAGCAGTTCTTC. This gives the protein CASSYRDTRNEQFF.

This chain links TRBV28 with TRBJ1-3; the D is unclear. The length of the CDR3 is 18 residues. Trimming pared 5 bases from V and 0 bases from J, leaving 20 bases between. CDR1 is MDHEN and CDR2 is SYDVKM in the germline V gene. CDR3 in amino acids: CASSGVVVTRNSGNTIYF. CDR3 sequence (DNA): TGTGCCAGCAGTGGGGTAGTTGTCACACGTAACTCTGGAAACACCATATATTTT.